Detailed here is one T cell receptor (beta chain). Its target is not known. Sequencing was done on patients that had shown CD8+CD57+ cell expansion by flow cytometry. This entry belongs to a study of CD8+CD57+ T cells in acquired aplastic anemia. About the study: The sorted CD4+ and CD8+ cells yielded an average about 3.5 ug of DNA.

The study profiled TCR beta VDJ and CDR3 using genomic DNA as template. TCRdb itself ran the reads through MiXCR, one entry per CDR3 protein. The top ten hold about three fifths of the sample, which has 200,000 to 250,000 distinct CDR3 sequences, approximately 60% seen once. The study, taken as a whole, reports: Controls and patients did not differ significantly in CD8+ Simpson's diversity.

This clonotype originated in a human donor with aplastic anemia. Sequencing was performed on sorted CD4+, CD8+, or CD8+CD57+ T cells (not recorded which) from PBMCs.

The DNA for the CDR3 is TGTGCCAGCAGTCTAGGGGGCGCGAACACCGGGGAGCTGTTTTTT. It is translated as CASSLGGANTGELFF. The J gene is TRBJ2-2, the V gene TRBV7-2; 7 nucleotides align to TRBD1. The ends lost 6 bases at V and 0 bases at J; junction bases unmatched: 4. The CDR3 consists of 15 residues. Per the germline V gene, CDR1 is SGHTA and CDR2 is FQGNSA.